The 9 T cell receptor beta chains below were found in one sample sequenced in a study of cytomegalovirus exposure and HLA in healthy donors. Assay used: immunoSEQ multiplex PCR; TCRdb lists only in-frame clones, some missing. Of under 300,000 clones in the sample, 70% to 90% are singletons; the top ten hold around 1%. The sequencing sample was made of PBMCs. These TCRs come from a woman between 18 and 30 years old in good health and CMV-seronegative.

In DNA form, the CDR3 reads TGTGCCAGCAGTATTGGACAGGGGCCGGGTGGCTACACCTTC. Amino acids: CASSIGQGPGGYTF. V is TRBV6-5 and J is TRBJ1-2; 9 bases fit TRBD1. Germline values: CDR1 MNHEY, CDR2 SVGAGI. The length of the CDR3 is 14 residues. The V segment lost 5 bases and the J segment 7 bases; nucleotides outside the gene matches: 8.

The rearrangement links TRBV7-9 to TRBJ2-1; D gene ambiguous. The CDR3 loop spans 13 amino acids. The V and J ends lost 5 bases and 6 bases respectively, with 11 bases between them. The germline gives CDR1 SEHNR, CDR2 FQNEAQ (reference sequence). CDR3 in amino acids: CASSELLGNEQFF. The CDR3 DNA is TGTGCCAGCAGCGAACTACTGGGCAATGAGCAGTTCTTC.

The chain links TRBV18 to TRBJ2-7, with TRBD2 identical over 7 bases. The CDR3 contains 13 residues. V was pared by 6 bases and J by 6 bases, with 8 bases of the junction left unmatched. Germline CDR1 and CDR2: KGHSH and LQKENI. The CDR3, as DNA: TGTGCCAGCTCTCACGGGAGGATTCCCGAGCAGTACTTC. It translates to CASSHGRIPEQYF.

The chain has TRBV19 and TRBJ1-5, with 7 bases lining up with TRBD1. The CDR3 loop spans 16 amino acids. Germline CDR1 reads LNHDA; CDR2 reads SQIVND (reference sequence). V trimming: 3 bases; J trimming: 1 base; junction bases outside the gene matches: 6. The CDR3 loop is CASSMEQGWSNQPQHF. In DNA, the CDR3 is TGTGCCAGTAGTATGGAACAGGGGTGGAGCAATCAGCCCCAGCATTTT.

The chain is built from TRBV30 and TRBJ1-1; D gene ambiguous. The V end lost 1 base, the J end lost 0 bases, and 6 bases lay between the germline ends. This CDR3 is 13 amino acids long. CDR1 and CDR2 from the germline V gene are GTSNPN and SVGIG (reference sequence). The DNA of the CDR3 is TGTGCCTGGAGTGAACAGTTGAACACTGAAGCTTTCTTT. Translating it yields CAWSEQLNTEAFF.

This clone showed up just once. The CDR3 reads CAWGSRNTEAFF. CDR3 sequence (DNA): TGTGCCTGGGGGAGTCGGAACACTGAAGCTTTCTTT. The rearrangement joins TRBV30 to TRBJ1-1; D gene ambiguous. Trimming removed 5 bases at V and 1 base at J, with 8 bases between. The CDR3 extends over 12 amino acids. Germline loops: CDR1 GTSNPN, CDR2 SVGIG (reference sequence).

The chain links TRBV7-2 to TRBJ2-2; D is ambiguous. There are 17 residues in the CDR3. Per germline, CDR1 SGHTA and CDR2 FQGNSA. V dropped 4 bases and J dropped 1 base, with 16 bases sitting between them. DNA of the CDR3: TGTGCCAGCAGCTCGAGCATAGCTTGGCAGAACACCGGGGAGCTGTTTTTT. It encodes CASSSSIAWQNTGELFF.

The V call is TRBV19, the J call TRBJ2-7, with 7 bases that match TRBD1. Germline V lookup: CDR1 LNHDA, CDR2 SQIVND (reference sequence). V was pared by 3 bases and J by 3 bases, with 11 bases of the junction left unmatched. This CDR3 region has 16 residues. CDR3 DNA sequence: TGTGCCAGTAGTATGGTTACAGGGGTACTACTCTACGAGCAGTACTTC. Amino acid sequence: CASSMVTGVLLYEQYF.

The gene calls are TRBV5-8 and TRBJ2-2; D possibly corresponds to TRBD1 (5 bases). Per germline, CDR1 SGHTS and CDR2 YDEGEE. The CDR3 is made up of 15 amino acids. V was trimmed by 0 bases and J by 2 bases, leaving 8 bases between them. CDR3: CASSLEGHNTGELFF. The CDR3 region has the DNA TGTGCCAGCAGCTTGGAAGGACACAACACCGGGGAGCTGTTTTTT.